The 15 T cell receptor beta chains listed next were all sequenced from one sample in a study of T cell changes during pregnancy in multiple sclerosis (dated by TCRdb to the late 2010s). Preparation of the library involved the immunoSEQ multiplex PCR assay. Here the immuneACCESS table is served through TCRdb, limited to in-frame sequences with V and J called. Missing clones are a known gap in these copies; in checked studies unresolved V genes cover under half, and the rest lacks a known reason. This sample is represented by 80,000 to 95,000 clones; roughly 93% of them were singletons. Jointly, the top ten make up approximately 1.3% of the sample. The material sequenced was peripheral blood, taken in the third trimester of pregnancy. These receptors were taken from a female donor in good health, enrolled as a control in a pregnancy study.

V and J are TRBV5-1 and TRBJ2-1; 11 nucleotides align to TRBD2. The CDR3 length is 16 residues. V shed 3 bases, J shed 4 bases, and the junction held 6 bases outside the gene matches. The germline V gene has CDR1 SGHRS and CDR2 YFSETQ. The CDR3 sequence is CASSSKTSGEYNEQFF. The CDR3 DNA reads TGCGCCAGCAGCTCTAAGACTAGCGGGGAATACAATGAGCAGTTCTTC.

The CDR3 DNA reads TGTGCCAGCAGCTTAGCTCTAGCGGGAGGGGCCGACATTCAGTACTTC. It codes for CASSLALAGGADIQYF. The V and J genes are TRBV11-2 and TRBJ2-4, with 12 positions matching TRBD2. Germline values: CDR1 SGHAT, CDR2 FQNNGV. V was clipped by 1 base and J by 8 bases; unmatched bases: 6. This CDR3 contains 16 residues.

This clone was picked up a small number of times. The CDR3 here is CAWSGTQGPQHF. CDR3 bases: TGTGCCTGGAGTGGGACGCAGGGGCCCCAGCATTTT. This sequence joins TRBV30 and TRBJ1-5; weak D call: TRBD1 (5 bases). Germline-derived CDR1 and CDR2 are GTSNPN and SVGIG (reference sequence). The CDR3 is 12 amino acids. Trimming cost V 1 base and J 9 bases, with 10 bases left between them.

CDR3 residues: CASSPGLAGGYEQYF. In nucleotides, the CDR3 is TGTGCCAGCAGCCCTGGGCTAGCGGGAGGATACGAGCAGTACTTC. This chain joins TRBV11-2 and TRBJ2-7; 11 positions agree with TRBD2. This CDR3 has 15 amino acids. With 5 bases clipped from V and 4 bases from J, the junction kept 7 bases outside the gene matches. From germline, CDR1 is SGHAT and CDR2 FQNNGV.

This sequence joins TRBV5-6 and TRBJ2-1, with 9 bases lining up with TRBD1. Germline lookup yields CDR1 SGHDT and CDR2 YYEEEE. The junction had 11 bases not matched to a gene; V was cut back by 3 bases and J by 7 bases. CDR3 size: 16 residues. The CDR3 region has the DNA TGTGCCAGCAGCTGGACAGGGGCGTTACTTAGGAATGAGCAGTTCTTC. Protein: CASSWTGALLRNEQFF.

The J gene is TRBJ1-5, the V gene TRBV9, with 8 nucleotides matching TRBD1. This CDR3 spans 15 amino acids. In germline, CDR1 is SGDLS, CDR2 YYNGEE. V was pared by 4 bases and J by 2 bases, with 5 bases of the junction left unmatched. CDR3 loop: CASSSSTGGNQPQHF. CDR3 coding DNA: TGTGCCAGCAGCTCATCGACAGGGGGCAATCAGCCCCAGCATTTT.

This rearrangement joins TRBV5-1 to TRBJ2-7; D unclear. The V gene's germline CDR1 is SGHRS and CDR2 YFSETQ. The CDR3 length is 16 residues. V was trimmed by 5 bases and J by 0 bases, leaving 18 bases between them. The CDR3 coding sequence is TGCGCCAGCAGAGAACGTGTTGCGGCCTTCTCCTACGAGCAGTACTTC. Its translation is CASRERVAAFSYEQYF.

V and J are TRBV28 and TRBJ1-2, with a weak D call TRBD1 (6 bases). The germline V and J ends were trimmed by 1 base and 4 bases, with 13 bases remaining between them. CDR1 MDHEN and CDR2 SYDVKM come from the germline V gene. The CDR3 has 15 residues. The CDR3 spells CASSLSGTLFYGYTF. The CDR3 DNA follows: TGTGCCAGCAGTTTATCCGGGACACTCTTCTATGGCTACACCTTC.

This CDR3 reads CASSERTGGNYGYTF. DNA for the CDR3: TGTGCCAGCAGTGAACGGACCGGGGGTAACTATGGCTACACCTTC. The J gene is TRBJ1-2, the V gene TRBV6-1; D is possibly TRBD1 (5 bases). Trimming removed 2 bases from V and 1 base from J, with 11 bases in between. This CDR3 spans 15 amino acids. Germline values: CDR1 MNHNS, CDR2 SASEGT.

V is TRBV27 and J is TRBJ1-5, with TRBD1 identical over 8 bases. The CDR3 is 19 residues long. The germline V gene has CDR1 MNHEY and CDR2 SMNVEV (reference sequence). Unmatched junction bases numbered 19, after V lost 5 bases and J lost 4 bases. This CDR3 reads CASSGLSGIIRQGNQPQHF. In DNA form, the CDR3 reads TGTGCCAGCAGTGGTTTATCTGGGATTATTAGACAGGGGAATCAGCCCCAGCATTTT.

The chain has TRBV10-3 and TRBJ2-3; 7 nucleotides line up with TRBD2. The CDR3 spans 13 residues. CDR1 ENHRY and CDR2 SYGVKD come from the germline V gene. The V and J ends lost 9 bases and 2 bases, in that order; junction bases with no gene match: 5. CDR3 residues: CAMGGANTDTQYF. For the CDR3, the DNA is TGTGCCATGGGAGGGGCAAACACAGATACGCAGTATTTT.

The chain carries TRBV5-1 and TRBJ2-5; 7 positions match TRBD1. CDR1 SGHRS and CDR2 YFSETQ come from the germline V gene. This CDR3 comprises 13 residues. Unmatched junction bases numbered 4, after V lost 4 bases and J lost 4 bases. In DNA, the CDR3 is TGCGCCAGCAGCACCGACAGGGCAGAGACCCAGTACTTC. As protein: CASSTDRAETQYF.

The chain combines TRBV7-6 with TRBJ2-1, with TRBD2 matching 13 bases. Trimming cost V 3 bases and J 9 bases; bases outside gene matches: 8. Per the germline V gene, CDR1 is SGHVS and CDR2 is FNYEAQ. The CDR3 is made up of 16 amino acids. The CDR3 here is CASSFRTSGSGVEQFF. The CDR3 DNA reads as TGTGCCAGCAGCTTCAGGACTAGCGGGAGTGGAGTTGAGCAGTTCTTC.

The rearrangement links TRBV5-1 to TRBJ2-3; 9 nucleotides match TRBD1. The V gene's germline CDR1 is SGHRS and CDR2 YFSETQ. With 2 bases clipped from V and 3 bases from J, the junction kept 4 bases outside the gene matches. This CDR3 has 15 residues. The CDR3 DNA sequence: TGCGCCAGCAGCTTCCCGGGACAGGGAACAGATACGCAGTATTTT. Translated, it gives CASSFPGQGTDTQYF.

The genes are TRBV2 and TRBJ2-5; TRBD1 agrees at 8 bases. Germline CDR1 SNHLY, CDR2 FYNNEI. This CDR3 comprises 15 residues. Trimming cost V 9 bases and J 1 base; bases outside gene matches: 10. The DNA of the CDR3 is TGTGCCAGTAGAGGAGGACAGGGACCCCAAGAGACCCAGTACTTC. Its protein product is CASRGGQGPQETQYF.